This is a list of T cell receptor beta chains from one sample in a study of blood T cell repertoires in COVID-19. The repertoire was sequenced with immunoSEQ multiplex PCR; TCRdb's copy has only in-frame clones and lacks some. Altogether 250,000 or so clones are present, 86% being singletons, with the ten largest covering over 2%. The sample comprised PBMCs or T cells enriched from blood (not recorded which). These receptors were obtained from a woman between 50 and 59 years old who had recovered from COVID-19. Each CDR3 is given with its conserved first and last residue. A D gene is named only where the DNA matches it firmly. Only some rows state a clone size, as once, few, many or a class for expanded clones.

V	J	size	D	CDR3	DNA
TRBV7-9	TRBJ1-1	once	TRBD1	CASSLAGQGVPEAFF	TGTGCCAGCAGCTTAGCAGGACAGGGGGTGCCTGAAGCTTTCTTT
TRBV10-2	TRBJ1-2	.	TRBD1	CAIQLGQGDYGYTF	TGCGCCATCCAGCTAGGACAGGGGGACTATGGCTACACCTTC
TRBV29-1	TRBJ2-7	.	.	CSATAGQRFGEQYF	TGCAGCGCCACGGCGGGACAGCGATTCGGCGAGCAGTACTTC
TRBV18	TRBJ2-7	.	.	CASSLGGSYEQYF	TGTGCCAGCTCGTTGGGGGGCTCCTACGAGCAGTACTTC
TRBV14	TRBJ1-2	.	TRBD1	CASSLSTGGTVYGYTF	TGTGCCAGCAGCCTATCCACCGGCGGGACAGTCTATGGCTACACCTTC
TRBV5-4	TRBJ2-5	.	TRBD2	CASSYYRGGRGETQYF	TGTGCCAGCAGCTACTACCGGGGCGGGAGAGGGGAGACCCAGTACTTC
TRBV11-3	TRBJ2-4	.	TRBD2	CASTPRGGTGGGNIQYF	TGTGCCAGCACCCCCAGGGGCGGGACCGGGGGGGGAAACATTCAGTACTTC
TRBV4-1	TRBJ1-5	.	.	CASSRGVRGGNQPQHF	TGCGCCAGCAGCCGAGGGGTCAGGGGCGGCAATCAGCCCCAGCATTTT
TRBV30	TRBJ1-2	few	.	CAWSTQETNYGYTF	TGTGCCTGGAGTACACAGGAAACCAACTATGGCTACACCTTC
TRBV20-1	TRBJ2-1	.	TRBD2	CSASWTSGYNEQFF	TGCAGTGCTAGTTGGACTAGCGGGTACAATGAGCAGTTCTTC
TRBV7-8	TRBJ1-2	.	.	CASSLETTGTGYTF	TGTGCCAGCAGCTTAGAGACTACAGGGACTGGCTACACCTTC
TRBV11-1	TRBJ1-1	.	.	CASSAQVWSTEAFF	TGTGCCAGCAGCGCTCAAGTGTGGAGCACTGAAGCTTTCTTT
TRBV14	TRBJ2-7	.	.	CASSQAQGKVFYEQYF	TGTGCCAGCAGCCAAGCCCAGGGGAAAGTGTTCTACGAGCAGTACTTC
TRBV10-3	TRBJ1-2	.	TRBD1	CAIEIWTGTGPTLRNYGYTF	TGTGCCATCGAGATATGGACCGGGACAGGGCCGACACTTCGTAACTATGGCTACACCTTC
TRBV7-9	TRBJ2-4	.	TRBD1	CASSLGTVAKNIQYF	TGTGCCAGCAGCTTGGGGACAGTAGCCAAAAACATTCAGTACTTC
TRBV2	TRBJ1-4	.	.	CASSRQVNEKLFF	TGTGCCAGCAGTAGACAGGTGAATGAAAAACTGTTTTTT
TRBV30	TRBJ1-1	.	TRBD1	CAWSTGQLNTEAFF	TGTGCCTGGAGCACGGGACAGTTGAACACTGAAGCTTTCTTT
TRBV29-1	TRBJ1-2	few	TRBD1	CSVGARDRGLGYGYTF	TGCAGCGTTGGAGCCCGTGACAGGGGTTTGGGCTATGGCTACACCTTC
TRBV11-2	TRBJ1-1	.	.	CASSLETAKEAFF	TGTGCCAGCAGCTTAGAGACAGCGAAGGAGGCTTTCTTT
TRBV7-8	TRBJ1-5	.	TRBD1	CASSPKSQGDQPQHF	TGTGCCAGCAGCCCGAAGTCGCAGGGGGATCAGCCCCAGCATTTT
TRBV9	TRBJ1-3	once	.	CASSPRDTRNTIYF	TGTGCCAGCAGCCCCCGGGACACGAGAAACACCATATATTTT
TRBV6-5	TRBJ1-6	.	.	CASSSKGVLGSPLHF	TGTGCCAGCAGTTCAAAAGGGGTTTTGGGTTCACCCCTCCACTTT
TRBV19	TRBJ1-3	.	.	CASSLRRGAGNTIYF	TGTGCCAGTTCCCTCCGACGGGGGGCTGGAAACACCATATATTTT
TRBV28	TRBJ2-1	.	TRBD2	CASSPLAGLHNEQFF	TGTGCCAGCAGTCCACTAGCGGGATTGCACAATGAGCAGTTCTTC
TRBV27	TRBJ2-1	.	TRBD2	CASSSAGTSGYNEQFF	TGTGCCAGCAGTTCCGCCGGGACTAGCGGCTACAATGAGCAGTTCTTC
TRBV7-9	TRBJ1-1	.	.	CASSFRNTEAFF	TGTGCCAGCAGCTTCCGTAACACTGAAGCTTTCTTT
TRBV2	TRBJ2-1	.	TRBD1	CASSEGQGSYNEQFF	TGTGCCAGCAGTGAGGGACAGGGATCCTACAATGAGCAGTTCTTC
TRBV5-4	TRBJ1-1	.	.	CASSIVPPAEAFF	TGTGCCAGCAGCATTGTCCCCCCGGCTGAAGCTTTCTTT
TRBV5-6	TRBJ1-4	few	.	CASSLIPGATNEKLFF	TGTGCCAGCAGCCTAATTCCGGGGGCAACTAATGAAAAACTGTTTTTT
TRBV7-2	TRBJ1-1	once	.	CASSFDSEAFF	TGTGCCAGCAGCTTTGACAGTGAAGCTTTCTTT
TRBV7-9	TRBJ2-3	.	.	CASSATGTDTQYF	TGTGCCAGCAGCGCCACAGGGACAGATACGCAGTATTTT
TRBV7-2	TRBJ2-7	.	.	CASSLGVQEGLSSYEQYF	TGTGCCAGCAGCTTAGGTGTCCAGGAGGGACTCAGCTCCTACGAGCAGTACTTC
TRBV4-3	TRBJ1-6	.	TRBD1	CASSQAVAGTDNSPLHF	TGCGCCAGCAGCCAAGCGGTGGCCGGGACAGATAATTCACCCCTCCACTTT
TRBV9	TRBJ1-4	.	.	CASSGVPGHVLFF	TGTGCCAGCAGCGGCGTCCCGGGACATGTTCTGTTTTTT
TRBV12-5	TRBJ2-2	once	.	CASGLVTSGFAGELFF	TGTGCTAGTGGTTTGGTAACCTCAGGGTTCGCCGGGGAGCTGTTTTTT
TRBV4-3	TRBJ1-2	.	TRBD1	CASSQQDRGRFFDYGYTF	TGCGCCAGCAGCCAACAGGACAGGGGACGTTTCTTCGACTATGGCTACACCTTC
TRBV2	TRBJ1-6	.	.	CASSEETTRRGNSPLHF	TGTGCCAGCAGTGAAGAAACCACCCGAAGGGGTAATTCACCCCTCCACTTT
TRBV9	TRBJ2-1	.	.	CASSVLPDNEQFF	TGTGCCAGCAGCGTTCTCCCCGACAATGAGCAGTTCTTC
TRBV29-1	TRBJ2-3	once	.	CSVDEGGTDTQYF	TGCAGCGTTGACGAGGGGGGGACAGATACGCAGTATTTT
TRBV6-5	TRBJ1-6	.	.	CASSYGLNRNSPLHF	TGTGCCAGCAGTTACGGTTTAAACCGGAATTCACCCCTCCACTTT
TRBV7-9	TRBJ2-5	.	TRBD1	CASSQTGVKETQYF	TGTGCCAGCAGCCAGACAGGGGTAAAAGAGACCCAGTACTTC
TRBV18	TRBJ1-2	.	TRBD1	CASSPATGDGYTF	TGTGCCAGCTCACCCGCGACAGGGGATGGCTACACCTTC
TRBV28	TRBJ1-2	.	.	CASSLSDRPSNGYTF	TGTGCCAGCAGTTTGTCCGACAGGCCCTCTAATGGCTACACCTTC
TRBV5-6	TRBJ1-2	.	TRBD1	CASSFGDRVLVGYTF	TGTGCCAGCAGCTTCGGGGACAGGGTCTTAGTTGGCTACACCTTC
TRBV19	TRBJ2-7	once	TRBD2	CASSRSGSSYEQYF	TGTGCCAGTAGTAGAAGCGGGAGCTCCTACGAGCAGTACTTC
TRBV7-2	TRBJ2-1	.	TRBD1	CASSFGGTGGHEQFF	TGTGCCAGCAGCTTTGGTGGGACAGGGGGTCATGAGCAGTTCTTC
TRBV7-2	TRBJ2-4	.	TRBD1	CASSLTEPGGKNIQYF	TGTGCCAGCAGCCTCACGGAACCAGGGGGAAAAAACATTCAGTACTTC
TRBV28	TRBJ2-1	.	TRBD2	CASSPTLSSGRNNEQFF	TGTGCCAGCAGCCCTACCTTGTCTAGCGGCAGGAACAATGAGCAGTTCTTC
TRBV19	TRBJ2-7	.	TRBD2	CASSPARGYEQYF	TGTGCCAGTAGTCCGGCGCGGGGGTACGAGCAGTACTTC
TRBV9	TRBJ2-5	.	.	CASSVAGQGETQYF	TGTGCCAGCAGCGTAGCGGGCCAGGGGGAGACCCAGTACTTC
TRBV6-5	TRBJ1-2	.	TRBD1	CASKGAAYGYTF	TGTGCCAGTAAGGGGGCCGCCTATGGCTACACCTTC
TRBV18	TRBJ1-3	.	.	CASSDLRQTGNTIYF	TGTGCCAGCTCAGATCTCAGACAAACGGGAAACACCATATATTTT
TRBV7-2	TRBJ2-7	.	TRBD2	CASSLNPPRAGAYSYEQYF	TGTGCCAGCAGCTTAAACCCCCCTCGAGCGGGAGCGTACTCCTACGAGCAGTACTTC
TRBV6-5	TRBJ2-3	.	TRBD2	CVSSYSGVAGGRF	TGTGTCAGCAGTTACTCGGGGGTAGCGGGAGGGCGCTTT
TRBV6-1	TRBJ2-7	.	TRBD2	CASSEPGLAIDEQYF	TGTGCCAGCAGTGAACCGGGACTAGCGATCGACGAGCAGTACTTC
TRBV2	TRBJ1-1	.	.	CASSQDSEAFF	TGTGCCAGCAGTCAGGACAGCGAAGCTTTCTTT